This T cell receptor beta chain emerged from a study of cytomegalovirus exposure and HLA in healthy donors. Study-level findings and limits: For most TCR sequences rarity was the rule, although some public TCRs occurred in many donors. The classifier reportedly diagnosed cytomegalovirus status with high specificity and sensitivity. Follow-up analysis found HLA locus-dependent TCR association rates, highest for DRB1 and lowest for HLA-C.

This donor's file did not include a recorded CMV serostatus. The trim removed 4 bases at V and 2 bases at J, leaving 10 bases unmatched. Per germline, CDR1 MGHRA and CDR2 YSYEKL. This CDR3 has 16 residues. Researchers ran the PCR with 60 Vbeta and 13 Jbeta primers. Profiled with immunoSEQ multiplex PCR; TCRdb holds only in-frame clones, not every one. This table has about 68,000 clones, 80% to 90% appearing once. As regards this clone: The target antigen is unknown.

Sequences were obtained from PBMCs. The chain has TRBV4-1 and TRBJ2-7, with 8 bases matching TRBD1. This receptor was identified in a human donor in good health. CDR3 in DNA: TGCGCCAGCAGCCCAGGACAGGGAATTGCTCCCTACGAGCAGTACTTC. It yields the protein CASSPGQGIAPYEQYF.